The rows below give T cell receptor beta chains drawn from one sample of a study of T cells after yellow fever vaccination. TCRdb used MiXCR to reprocess the 5' RACE reads, holding one entry per CDR3 protein. The data hold 120,000 or so distinct CDR3 sequences, with 13% to 15% observed a single time. The sequencing here drew on CD8+ T cells sorted from PBMCs, taken 5 days after the yellow fever booster vaccination. Receptors originate from a man aged 18 to 30 who received the YFV17D yellow fever vaccine. The CDR3 runs from the conserved cysteine through the conserved F or W. D genes are given only for firm matches.

d_gene | v_gene | CDR3aa
. | TRBV30 | CAWSVTGRTEAFF
TRBD2 | TRBV4-3 | CASSQTPSSGGPQYF
. | TRBV6-2/TRBV6-3 | CASSPRSYGYTF
. | TRBV6-5 | CASSLGEGPGQFF
. | TRBV29-1 | CSGFRGSGELFF
. | TRBV9 | CASSVGGADYEQYF
TRBD2 | TRBV6-2/TRBV6-3 | CASSYTGGGQETQYF
. | TRBV4-2 | CASSQLGPTPETQYF
. | TRBV5-6 | CASSLGKTQYF
TRBD1 | TRBV5-1 | CASSDGTARNTEAFF
. | TRBV7-2 | CASSTKGLGNSPLHF
. | TRBV7-8 | CASSLAFMGGEKLFF
TRBD1 | TRBV19 | CASTVQGGNTEAFF
. | TRBV4-1 | CASSQGSHNEQFF
. | TRBV4-1 | CASSQDPGSVSPLHF
. | TRBV5-5 | CASSLVAAGSQPQHF
. | TRBV7-2 | CASSFSVGAGELFF
TRBD1 | TRBV4-1 | CASSRQGQGLYGYTF
TRBD2 | TRBV7-9 | CASSLALAGSYNEQFF
. | TRBV4-3 | CASTKGGQGDTQYF
. | TRBV7-6 | CASSLAPGADSPLHF
TRBD1 | TRBV4-3 | CASSQLGQYVTGELFF
. | TRBV20-1 | CSARGREEADTQYF
TRBD1 | TRBV19 | CASSPGQGSSPLHF
. | TRBV30 | CAWTPGENEQFF
. | TRBV19 | CASSIDPEGADYGYTF